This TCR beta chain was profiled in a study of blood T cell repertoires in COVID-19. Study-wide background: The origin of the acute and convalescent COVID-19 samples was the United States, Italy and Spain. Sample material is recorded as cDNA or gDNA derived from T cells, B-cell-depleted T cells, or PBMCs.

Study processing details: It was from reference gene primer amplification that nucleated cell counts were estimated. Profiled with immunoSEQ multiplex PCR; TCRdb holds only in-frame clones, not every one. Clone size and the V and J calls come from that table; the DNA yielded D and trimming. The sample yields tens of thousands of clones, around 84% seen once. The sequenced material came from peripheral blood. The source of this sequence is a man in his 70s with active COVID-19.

CDR3 DNA sequence: TGTGCCAGCGGACCCCGGGACTTCTCCTACGAGCAGTACTTC. Residues: CASGPRDFSYEQYF. The rearrangement uses TRBV5-5 and TRBJ2-7, with D possibly being TRBD2 (6 bases). The germline V gene has CDR1 SGHKS and CDR2 YYEKEE (reference sequence). This CDR3 comprises 14 residues. The ends were cut back, 7 bases at V and 0 bases at J, with 14 bases in the middle.